The present T cell receptor beta chain was sequenced within a study of vaccination effects on CD4 cells after COVID-19 (dated by TCRdb to about 2022). Regarding the complete study: The ViraFEST assay stimulated PBMC with viral peptide pools and then used TCR sequencing to identify antigen-specific CD4+ T cell clonotypes by expansion. Each participant got two doses of an mRNA SARS-CoV-2 vaccine, either BNT162b2 or mRNA-1273. About 1.8 million PBMC per well were cultured with approximately 10 ug/ml peptides in IMDM containing about 5% human AB serum, approximately 10 IU/ml IL-2 and gentamicin. SARS-CoV-2 spike-specific CD4+ TCR repertoires from before and after mRNA vaccination were compared in COVID-19 convalescent patients and in infection-naive vaccine recipients. A total of 9 to 11 COVID-19 convalescent patients and several SARS-CoV-2-naive healthy vaccine recipients were included in the full study. Cultures from other donors in the study were sequenced with the Oncomine TCR Beta short-read assay on an Illumina iSeq 100. Results and caveats for the whole study, not just this receptor: The study was limited by a small number of convalescent patients and lacked early post-infection timepoints. In healthy vaccine recipients, vaccine-induced clones were almost all SARS-CoV-2 mono-reactive, with only 1 of 255 cross-reactive with common cold coronaviruses. At late post-vaccination timepoints, both infection-induced and vaccine-induced clones showed marked clonal contraction, consistent with waning T cell responses.

From V the trimming removes 2 bases and from J it removes 5 bases, while the gene matches leave 7 bases of the junction unaccounted for. CDR1 KGHDR and CDR2 SFDVKD were looked up in the germline V gene. The CDR3 has 16 amino acids, counting the end cysteine and phenylalanine. The retained sequence is limited to the CDR3, 48 bases, with the frame set at the first base. Library construction relied on the immunoSEQ multiplex PCR assay. DNA from the cultured, isolated CD4+ T cells was subjected to TCR beta CDR3 sequencing. In the authors' own workflow: The analysis removed non-productive TCR sequences, trimmed reads to the CDR3 region, and retained only CDR3s that were 7 or more amino acids long. Antigen-specific clonotypes were identified with the MANAFEST web app by comparing expansion in peptide wells against reference cultures. To be called positive, a clone needed expansion at FDR<0.05 compared with the reference and with all other wells, an odds ratio greater than 5, and a frequency greater than 0.1% in two replicate wells. A clonotype was called cross-reactive if it was significantly expanded both in SARS-CoV-2 spike wells and in at least one common cold coronavirus spike condition. Using the stringdist R package, CDR3 similarity was measured by Levenshtein distance, and unrooted trees were constructed with ape in R 3.6.1. TCRdb holds this immuneACCESS table with in-frame rearrangements only. Some clones are missing; in checked studies, unresolved V genes explain under half, and the rest has no known cause. Clone size and V and J calls were adopted from that table, with D and trimming inferred from the DNA. Present in this sample are 70,000 or so clones, roughly 80% of which were seen just once. Around 2.1% of the sample lies in the top ten.

After more than 9 days of culture, CD4+ T cells were isolated with the EasySep CD4+ T cell isolation kit. Negative nucleocapsid antibody results before and after vaccination confirmed that the healthy vaccine recipients had no prior SARS-CoV-2 infection. On days 3 and 7, half of the culture medium was replaced with fresh IL-2-containing medium. Unless noted otherwise, every peptide stimulation condition was grown in triplicate wells. Using Ficoll-Paque Plus gradient centrifugation, PBMC were separated from whole blood and then either used fresh or cryopreserved at -140C. The QIAamp micro DNA kit was used to extract genomic DNA from the cultured CD4+ T cells. For this clone: Its antigen remains undetermined. Nothing much larger sits one base from this clone, and base qualities are not available.

The specimen comprised CD4+ T cells from PBMCs cultured without peptide, sampled before COVID-19 vaccination. The chain links TRBV24-1 with TRBJ2-2, and TRBD1 matches 7 of the central bases. The clonotype comes from a human donor who received a COVID-19 vaccine. In nucleotide form, the sequence is TGTGCCACCAGTGATTGGGGGCAGGGGGTAACCGGGGAGCTGTTTTTT. It specifies CATSDWGQGVTGELFF.